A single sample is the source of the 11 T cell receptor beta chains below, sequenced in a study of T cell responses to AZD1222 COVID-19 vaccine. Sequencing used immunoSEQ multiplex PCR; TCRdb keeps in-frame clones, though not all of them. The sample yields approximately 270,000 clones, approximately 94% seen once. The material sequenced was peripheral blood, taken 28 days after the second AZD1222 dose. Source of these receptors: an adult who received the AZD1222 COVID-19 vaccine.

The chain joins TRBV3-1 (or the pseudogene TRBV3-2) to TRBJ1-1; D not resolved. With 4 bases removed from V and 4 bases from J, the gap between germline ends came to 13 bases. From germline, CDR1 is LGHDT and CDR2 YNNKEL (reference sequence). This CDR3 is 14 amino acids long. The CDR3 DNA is TGTGCCAGCAGCCCCCAGAGGGCGGTCACTGAAGCTTTCTTT. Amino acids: CASSPQRAVTEAFF.

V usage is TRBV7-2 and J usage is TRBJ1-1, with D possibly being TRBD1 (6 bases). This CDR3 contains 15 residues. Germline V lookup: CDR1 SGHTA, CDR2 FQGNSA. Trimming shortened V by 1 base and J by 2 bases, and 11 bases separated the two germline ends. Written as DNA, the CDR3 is TGTGCCAGCAGCTTAGGGCCGGGGACAAACACTGAAGCTTTCTTT. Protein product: CASSLGPGTNTEAFF.

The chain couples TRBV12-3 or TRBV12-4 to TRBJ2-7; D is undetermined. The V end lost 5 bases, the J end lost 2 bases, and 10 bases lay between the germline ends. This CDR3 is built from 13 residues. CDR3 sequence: CASSPGSPYEQYF. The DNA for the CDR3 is TGTGCCAGCAGTCCTGGAAGTCCCTACGAGCAGTACTTC.

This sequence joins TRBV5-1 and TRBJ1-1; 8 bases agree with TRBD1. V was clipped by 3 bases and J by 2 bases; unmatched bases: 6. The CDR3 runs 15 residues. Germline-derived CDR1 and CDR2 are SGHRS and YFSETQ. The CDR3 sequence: CASSSLGQGNTEAFF. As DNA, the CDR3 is TGCGCCAGCAGCTCCCTTGGACAGGGTAACACTGAAGCTTTCTTT. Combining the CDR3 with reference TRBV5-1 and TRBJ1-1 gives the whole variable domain KAGVTQTPRYLIKTRGQQVTLSCSPISGHRSVSWYQQTPGQGLQFLFEYFSETQRNKGNFPGRFSGRQFSNSRSEMNVSTLELGDSALYLCASSSLGQGNTEAFFGQGTRLTVV.

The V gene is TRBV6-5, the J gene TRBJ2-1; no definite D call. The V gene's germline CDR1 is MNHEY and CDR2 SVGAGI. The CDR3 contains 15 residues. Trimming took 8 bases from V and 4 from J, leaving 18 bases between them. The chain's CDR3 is CASPPFRSQYNEQFF. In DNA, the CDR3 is TGTGCCAGCCCACCCTTTCGGAGCCAGTACAATGAGCAGTTCTTC.

CDR3 region: CASSQVETETYGYTF. CDR3 nucleotides: TGTGCCAGCAGCCAAGTAGAAACAGAGACCTATGGCTACACCTTC. This chain uses TRBV3-1 (or the pseudogene TRBV3-2) with TRBJ1-2, with no clear D. The CDR3 runs to 15 residues. Trimming took off 1 base at V and 4 bases at J, with 13 bases between the two ends. Germline V CDR1 and CDR2: LGHDT, YNNKEL (reference sequence).

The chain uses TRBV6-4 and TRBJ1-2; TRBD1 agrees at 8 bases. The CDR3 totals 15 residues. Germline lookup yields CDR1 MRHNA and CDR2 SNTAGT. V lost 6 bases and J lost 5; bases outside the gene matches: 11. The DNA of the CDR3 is TGTGCCAGCAGCGCCGGAGACAGGGGACCGTATGGCTACACCTTC. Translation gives CASSAGDRGPYGYTF.

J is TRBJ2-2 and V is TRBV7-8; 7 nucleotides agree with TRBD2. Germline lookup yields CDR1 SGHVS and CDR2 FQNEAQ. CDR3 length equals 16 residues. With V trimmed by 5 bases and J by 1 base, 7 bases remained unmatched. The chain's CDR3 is CASSPQLAVNTGELFF. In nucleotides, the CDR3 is TGTGCCAGCAGCCCCCAGCTAGCGGTGAACACCGGGGAGCTGTTTTTT.

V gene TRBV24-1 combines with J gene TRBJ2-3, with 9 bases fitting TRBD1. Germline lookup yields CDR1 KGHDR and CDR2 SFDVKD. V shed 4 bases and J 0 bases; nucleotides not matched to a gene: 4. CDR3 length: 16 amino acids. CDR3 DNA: TGTGCCACCAGTGACTGGACAGGGGATAGCACAGATACGCAGTATTTT. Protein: CATSDWTGDSTDTQYF.

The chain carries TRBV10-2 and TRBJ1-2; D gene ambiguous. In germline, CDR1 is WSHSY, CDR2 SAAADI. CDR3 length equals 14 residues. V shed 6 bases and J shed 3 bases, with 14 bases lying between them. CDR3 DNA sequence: TGCGCCAGCAGGCTGACTGGGGAGGACTATGGCTACACCTTC. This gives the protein CASRLTGEDYGYTF.

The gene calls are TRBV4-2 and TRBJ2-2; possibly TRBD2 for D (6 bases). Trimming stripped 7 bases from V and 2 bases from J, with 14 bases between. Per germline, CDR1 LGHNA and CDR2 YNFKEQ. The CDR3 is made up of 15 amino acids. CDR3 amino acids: CASNPGRTNTGELFF. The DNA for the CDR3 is TGTGCCAGCAATCCAGGGAGGACCAACACCGGGGAGCTGTTTTTT.